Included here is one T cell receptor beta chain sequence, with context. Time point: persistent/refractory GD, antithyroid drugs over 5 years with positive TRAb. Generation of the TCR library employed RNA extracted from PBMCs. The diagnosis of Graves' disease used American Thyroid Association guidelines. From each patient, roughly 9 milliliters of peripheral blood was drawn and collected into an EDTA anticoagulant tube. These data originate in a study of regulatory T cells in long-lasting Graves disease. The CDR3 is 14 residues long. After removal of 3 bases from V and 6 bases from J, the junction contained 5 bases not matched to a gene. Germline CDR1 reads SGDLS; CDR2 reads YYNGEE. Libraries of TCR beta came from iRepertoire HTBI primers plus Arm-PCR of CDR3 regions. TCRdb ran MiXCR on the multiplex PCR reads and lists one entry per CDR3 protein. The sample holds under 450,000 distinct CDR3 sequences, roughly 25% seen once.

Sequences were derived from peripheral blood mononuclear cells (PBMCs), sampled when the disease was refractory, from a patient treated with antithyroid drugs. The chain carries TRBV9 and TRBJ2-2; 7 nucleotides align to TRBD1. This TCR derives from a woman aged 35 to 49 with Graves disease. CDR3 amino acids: CASSARQGPGELFF. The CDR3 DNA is TGTGCCAGCAGCGCCCGACAGGGACCCGGGGAGCTGTTTTTT.